What follows describes a single TCR beta chain. Per the authors' pipeline: By means of reference gene primer amplification, nucleated cell counts were estimated. The repertoire was sequenced with immunoSEQ multiplex PCR; TCRdb's copy has only in-frame clones and lacks some. V and J calls and clone size follow that table, whereas D and trimming were derived from the DNA. Here the sample spans roughly 180,000 clones, 82% being singletons. Per germline, CDR1 SQVTM and CDR2 ANQGSEA. The CDR3 is 13 residues long. V shed 2 bases and J shed 3 bases, with 9 bases lying between them. This specimen belongs to a study of blood T cell repertoires in COVID-19.

This chain joins TRBV29-1 and TRBJ2-3; D possibly corresponds to TRBD2 (5 bases). This TCR derives from a woman aged 25 to 39 with acute or convalescent COVID-19. Sequenced: peripheral blood. The CDR3 reads CSVETRATDTQYF. The CDR3, as DNA: TGCAGCGTTGAAACGCGGGCTACAGATACGCAGTATTTT.